This T cell receptor beta chain was sequenced in a study of blood T cell repertoires in COVID-19. The data were produced by immunoSEQ multiplex PCR, yet TCRdb's version contains in-frame clones alone and is incomplete. The data contain about 210,000 clones, over 75% of them seen just once; the ten biggest clones take up about 2.4%. This sequence originates from an older woman with COVID-19, enrolled during active disease. What was sequenced was peripheral blood.

CDR3 residues: CAEGDASYNEQFF. In nucleotides, the CDR3 is TGTGCCGAGGGGGATGCCTCCTACAATGAGCAGTTCTTC. The genes are TRBV5-4 and TRBJ2-1; tentatively, D is TRBD1 (6 bases). The CDR3 has 13 amino acids. V lost 10 bases to trimming and J lost 0 bases, with 11 bases between them. CDR1 is SGHNT, CDR2 YYREEE, per germline (reference sequence).